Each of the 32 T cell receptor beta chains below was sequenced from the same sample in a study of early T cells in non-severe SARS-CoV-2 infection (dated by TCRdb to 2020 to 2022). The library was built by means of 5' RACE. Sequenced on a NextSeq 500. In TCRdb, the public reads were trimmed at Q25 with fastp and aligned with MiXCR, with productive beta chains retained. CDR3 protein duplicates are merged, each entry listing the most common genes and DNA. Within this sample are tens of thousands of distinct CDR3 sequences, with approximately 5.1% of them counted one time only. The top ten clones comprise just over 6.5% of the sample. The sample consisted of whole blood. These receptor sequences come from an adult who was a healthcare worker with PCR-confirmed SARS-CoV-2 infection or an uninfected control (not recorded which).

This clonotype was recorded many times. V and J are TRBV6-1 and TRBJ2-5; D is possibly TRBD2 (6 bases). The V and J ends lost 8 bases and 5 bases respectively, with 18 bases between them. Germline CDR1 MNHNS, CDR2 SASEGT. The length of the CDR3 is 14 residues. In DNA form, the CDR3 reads TGTGCCAGCGGGGACTCACCCCGGTGGGAGACCCAGTACTTC. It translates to CASGDSPRWETQYF.

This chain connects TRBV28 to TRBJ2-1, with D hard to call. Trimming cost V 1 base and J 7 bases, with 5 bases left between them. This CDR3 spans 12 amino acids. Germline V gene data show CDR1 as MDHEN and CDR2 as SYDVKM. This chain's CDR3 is CASSLFRNEQFF. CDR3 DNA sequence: TGTGCCAGCAGTTTATTTCGGAATGAGCAGTTCTTC.

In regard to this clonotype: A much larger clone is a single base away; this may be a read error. The CDR3 reads CAWSGQGNGKLFF. The CDR3 nucleotides are TGTGCCTGGAGTGGACAGGGCAATGGAAAACTGTTTTTT. The chain is built from TRBV30 and TRBJ1-4; 7 nucleotides line up with TRBD1. CDR3 size: 13 residues. Germline CDR1 GTSNPN, CDR2 SVGIG (reference sequence).

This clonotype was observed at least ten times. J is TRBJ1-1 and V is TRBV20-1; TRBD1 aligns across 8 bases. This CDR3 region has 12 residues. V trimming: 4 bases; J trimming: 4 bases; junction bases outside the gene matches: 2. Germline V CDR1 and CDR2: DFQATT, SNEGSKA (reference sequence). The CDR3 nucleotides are TGCAGTGCTAAGACAGGGGTCACTGAAGCTTTCTTT. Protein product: CSAKTGVTEAFF.

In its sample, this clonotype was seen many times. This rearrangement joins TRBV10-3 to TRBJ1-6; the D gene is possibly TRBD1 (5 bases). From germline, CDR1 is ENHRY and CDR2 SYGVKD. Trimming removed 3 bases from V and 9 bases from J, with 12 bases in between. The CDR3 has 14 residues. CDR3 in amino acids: CAISEPGNTSPLHF. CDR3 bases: TGTGCCATCAGTGAACCAGGGAACACTTCACCCCTCCACTTT.

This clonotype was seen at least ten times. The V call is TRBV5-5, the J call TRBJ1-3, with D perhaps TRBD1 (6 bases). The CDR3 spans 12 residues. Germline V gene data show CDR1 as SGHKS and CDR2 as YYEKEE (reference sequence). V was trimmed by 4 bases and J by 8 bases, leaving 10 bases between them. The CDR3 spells CASSPRGDTIYF. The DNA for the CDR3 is TGTGCCAGCAGCCCGAGGGGGGACACCATATATTTT.

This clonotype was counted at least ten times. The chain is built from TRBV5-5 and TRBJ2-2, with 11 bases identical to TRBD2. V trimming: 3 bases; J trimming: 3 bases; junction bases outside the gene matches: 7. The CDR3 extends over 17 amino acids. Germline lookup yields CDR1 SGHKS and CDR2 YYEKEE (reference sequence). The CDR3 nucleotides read TGTGCCAGCAGCTCTGTCCTAGCGGGAGGACACACCGGGGAGCTGTTTTTT. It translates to CASSSVLAGGHTGELFF.

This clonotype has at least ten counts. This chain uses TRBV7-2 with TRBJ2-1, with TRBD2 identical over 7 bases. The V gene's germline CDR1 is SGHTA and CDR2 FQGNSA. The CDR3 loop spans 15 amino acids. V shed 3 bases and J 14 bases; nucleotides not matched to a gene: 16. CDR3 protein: CASSFGLVQPTGEFF. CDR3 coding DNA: TGTGCCAGCAGCTTCGGACTAGTACAACCAACTGGGGAGTTCTTC.

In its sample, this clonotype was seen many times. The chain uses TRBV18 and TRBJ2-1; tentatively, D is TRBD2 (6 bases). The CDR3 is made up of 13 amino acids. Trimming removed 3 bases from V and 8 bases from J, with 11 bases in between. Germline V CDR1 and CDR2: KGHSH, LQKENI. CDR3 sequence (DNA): TGTGCCAGCTCACCCCCGGAGGGCGATGAGCAGTTCTTC. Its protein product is CASSPPEGDEQFF.

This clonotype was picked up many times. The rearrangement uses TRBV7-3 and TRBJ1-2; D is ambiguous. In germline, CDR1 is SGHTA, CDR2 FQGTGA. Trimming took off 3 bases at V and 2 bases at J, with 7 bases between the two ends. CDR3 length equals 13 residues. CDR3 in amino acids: CASSFRQNYGYTF. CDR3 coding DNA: TGTGCCAGCAGCTTCCGGCAGAACTATGGCTACACCTTC.

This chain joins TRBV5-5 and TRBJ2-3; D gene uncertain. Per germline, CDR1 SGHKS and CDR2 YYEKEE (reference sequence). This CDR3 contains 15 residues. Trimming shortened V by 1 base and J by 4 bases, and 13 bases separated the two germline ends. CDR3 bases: TGTGCCAGCAGCTTGTCTATTGGCCGGCCAGATACGCAGTATTTT. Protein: CASSLSIGRPDTQYF. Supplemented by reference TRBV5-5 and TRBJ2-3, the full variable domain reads DAGVTQSPTHLIKTRGQQVTLRCSPISGHKSVSWYQQVLGQGPQFIFQYYEKEERGRGNFPDRFSARQFPNYSSELNVNALLLGDSALYLCASSLSIGRPDTQYFGPGTRLTVL.

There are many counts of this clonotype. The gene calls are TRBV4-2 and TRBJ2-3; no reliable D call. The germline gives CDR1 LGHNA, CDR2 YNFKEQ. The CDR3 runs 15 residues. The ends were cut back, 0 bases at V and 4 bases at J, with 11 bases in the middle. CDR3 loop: CASSQDWSKPDTQYF. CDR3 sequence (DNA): TGTGCCAGCAGCCAAGATTGGTCCAAGCCAGATACGCAGTATTTT.

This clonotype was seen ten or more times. This chain's CDR3 is CASSLGDQPQHF. The DNA of the CDR3 is TGTGCCAGCAGTTTAGGTGACCAGCCCCAGCATTTT. The chain links TRBV6-6 to TRBJ1-5; D is unresolved. Trimming took 4 bases from V and 7 from J, leaving 8 bases between them. This CDR3 is 12 amino acids long. Looked up from germline, CDR1 is MNHNY and CDR2 is SVGAGI (reference sequence).

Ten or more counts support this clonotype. The CDR3 DNA follows: TGTGCCAGCAGCAGACAGGGGAATTCACCCCTCCACTTT. It yields the protein CASSRQGNSPLHF. The chain has TRBV7-9 and TRBJ1-6, with 8 bases that match TRBD1. The J segment lost 7 bases and the V segment lost 5 bases, leaving 1 base of the junction unmatched. CDR3 length equals 13 residues. CDR1 is SEHNR, CDR2 FQNEAQ, per germline (reference sequence).

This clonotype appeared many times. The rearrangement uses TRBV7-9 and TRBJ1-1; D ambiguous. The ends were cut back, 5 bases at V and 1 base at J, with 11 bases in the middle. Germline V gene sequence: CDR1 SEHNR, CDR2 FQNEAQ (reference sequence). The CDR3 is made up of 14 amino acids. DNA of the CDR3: TGTGCCAGCAGCCCTACACGGGGGAACACTGAAGCTTTCTTT. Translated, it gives CASSPTRGNTEAFF.

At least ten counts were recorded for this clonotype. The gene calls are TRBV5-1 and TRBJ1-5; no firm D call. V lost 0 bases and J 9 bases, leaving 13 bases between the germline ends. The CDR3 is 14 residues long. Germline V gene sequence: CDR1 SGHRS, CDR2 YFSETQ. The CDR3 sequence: CASSLGDTGGPQHF. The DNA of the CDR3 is TGCGCCAGCAGCTTGGGCGACACGGGAGGGCCCCAGCATTTT.

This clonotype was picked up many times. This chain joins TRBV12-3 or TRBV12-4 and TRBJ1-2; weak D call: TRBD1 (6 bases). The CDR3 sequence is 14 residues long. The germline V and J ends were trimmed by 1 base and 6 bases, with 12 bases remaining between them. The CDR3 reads CASSLVRTAHGYTF. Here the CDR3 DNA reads TGTGCCAGCAGTTTAGTACGGACAGCTCATGGCTACACCTTC.

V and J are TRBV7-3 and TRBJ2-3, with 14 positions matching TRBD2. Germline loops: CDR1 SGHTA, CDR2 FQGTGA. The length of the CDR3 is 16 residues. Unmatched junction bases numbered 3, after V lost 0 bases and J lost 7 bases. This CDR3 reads CASSLTTSGGAHTQYF. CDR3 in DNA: TGTGCCAGCAGCTTAACGACTAGCGGGGGGGCTCATACGCAGTATTTT.

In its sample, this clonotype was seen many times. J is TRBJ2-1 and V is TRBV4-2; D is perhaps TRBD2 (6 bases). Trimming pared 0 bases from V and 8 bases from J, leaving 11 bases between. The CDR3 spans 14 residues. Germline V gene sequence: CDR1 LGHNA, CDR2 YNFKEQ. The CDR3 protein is CASSQDAGSDEQFF. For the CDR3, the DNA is TGTGCCAGCAGCCAAGATGCGGGATCCGATGAGCAGTTCTTC.

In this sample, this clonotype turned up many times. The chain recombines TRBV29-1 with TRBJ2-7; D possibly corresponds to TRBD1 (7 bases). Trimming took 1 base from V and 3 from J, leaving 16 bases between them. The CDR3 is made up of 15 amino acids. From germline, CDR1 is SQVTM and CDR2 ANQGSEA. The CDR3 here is CSVEGPRGDIYEQYF. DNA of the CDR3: TGCAGCGTTGAAGGCCCCAGGGGGGATATCTACGAGCAGTACTTC.

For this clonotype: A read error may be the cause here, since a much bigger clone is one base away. This chain's CDR3 is CASRPRTSFSTETQYF. CDR3 nucleotides: TGTGCCAGCAGGCCCCGGACTAGCTTCAGCACAGAAACGCAGTATTTT. This chain connects TRBV6-5 to TRBJ2-3; 8 nucleotides align to TRBD2. In germline, CDR1 is MNHEY, CDR2 SVGAGI. The CDR3 consists of 16 residues.

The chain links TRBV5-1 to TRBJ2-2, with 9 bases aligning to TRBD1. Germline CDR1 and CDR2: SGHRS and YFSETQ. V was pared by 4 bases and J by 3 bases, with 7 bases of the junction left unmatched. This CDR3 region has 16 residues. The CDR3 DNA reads TGCGCCAGCAGCCCAGGGACAGGGAGTTACACCGGGGAGCTGTTTTTT. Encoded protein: CASSPGTGSYTGELFF.

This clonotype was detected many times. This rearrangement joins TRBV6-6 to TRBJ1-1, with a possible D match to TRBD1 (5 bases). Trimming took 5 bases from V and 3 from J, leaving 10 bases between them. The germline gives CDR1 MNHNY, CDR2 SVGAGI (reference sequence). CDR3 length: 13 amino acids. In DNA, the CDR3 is TGTGCCAGCAGTATGGGCAGGGACACTGAAGCTTTCTTT. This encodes CASSMGRDTEAFF.

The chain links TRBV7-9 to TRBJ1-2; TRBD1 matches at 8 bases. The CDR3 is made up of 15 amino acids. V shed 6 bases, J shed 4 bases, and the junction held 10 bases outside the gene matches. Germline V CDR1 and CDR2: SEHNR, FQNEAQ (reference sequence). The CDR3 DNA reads TGTGCCAGCAGGCCCGCCGGACAGGGACCCTATGGCTACACCTTC. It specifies CASRPAGQGPYGYTF.

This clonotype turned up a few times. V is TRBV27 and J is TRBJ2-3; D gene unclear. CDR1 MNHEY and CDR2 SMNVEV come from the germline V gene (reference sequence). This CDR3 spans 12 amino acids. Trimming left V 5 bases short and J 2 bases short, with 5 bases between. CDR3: CASSGITDTQYF. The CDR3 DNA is TGTGCCAGCAGTGGGATCACAGATACGCAGTATTTT.

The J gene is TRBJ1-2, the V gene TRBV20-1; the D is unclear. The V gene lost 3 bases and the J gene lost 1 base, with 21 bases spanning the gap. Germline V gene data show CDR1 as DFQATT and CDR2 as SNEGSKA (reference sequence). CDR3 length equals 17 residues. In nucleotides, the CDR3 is TGCAGTGCTAGGATTGGAGGGAGCAGGAGACTTAACTATGGCTACACCTTC. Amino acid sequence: CSARIGGSRRLNYGYTF.

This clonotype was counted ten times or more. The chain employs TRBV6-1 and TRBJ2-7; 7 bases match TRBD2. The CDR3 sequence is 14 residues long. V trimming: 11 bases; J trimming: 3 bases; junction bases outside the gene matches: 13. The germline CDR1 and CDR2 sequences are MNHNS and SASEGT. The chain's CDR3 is CASAPGGAFYEQYF. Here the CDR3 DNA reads TGTGCCTCCGCCCCGGGGGGAGCATTCTACGAGCAGTACTTC.

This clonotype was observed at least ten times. The CDR3 nucleotides read TGTGCCAGCAGTCGTGGGACCGCCTACGAGCAGTACTTC. Translating gives CASSRGTAYEQYF. V gene TRBV6-6 combines with J gene TRBJ2-7; either TRBD1 or TRBD2 may supply D (5 bases each). CDR3 length: 13 residues. Germline-derived CDR1 and CDR2 are MNHNY and SVGAGI (reference sequence). Trimming removed 5 bases at V and 2 bases at J, with 10 bases between.

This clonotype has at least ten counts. This CDR3 is CASSSRTGATNEKLFF. CDR3 in DNA: TGTGCCAGCAGTTCCCGGACGGGGGCAACTAATGAAAAACTGTTTTTT. The chain employs TRBV28 and TRBJ1-4, with D perhaps matching TRBD1 (5 bases). V lost 4 bases and J 0 bases, leaving 12 bases between the germline ends. CDR3 length equals 16 residues. The germline gives CDR1 MDHEN, CDR2 SYDVKM.

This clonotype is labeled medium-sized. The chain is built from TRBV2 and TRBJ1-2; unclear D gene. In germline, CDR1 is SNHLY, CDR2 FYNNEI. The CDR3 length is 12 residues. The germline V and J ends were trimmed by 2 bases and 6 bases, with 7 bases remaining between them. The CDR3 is CASSERGNGYTF. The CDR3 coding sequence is TGTGCCAGCAGTGAACGGGGAAATGGCTACACCTTC.

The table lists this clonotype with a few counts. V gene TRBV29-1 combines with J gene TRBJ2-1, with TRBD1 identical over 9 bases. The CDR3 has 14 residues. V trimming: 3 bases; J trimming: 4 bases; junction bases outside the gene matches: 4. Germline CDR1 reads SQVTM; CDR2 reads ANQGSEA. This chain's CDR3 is CSVEGDRVYNEQFF. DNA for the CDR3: TGCAGCGTTGAGGGGGACAGGGTTTACAATGAGCAGTTCTTC.

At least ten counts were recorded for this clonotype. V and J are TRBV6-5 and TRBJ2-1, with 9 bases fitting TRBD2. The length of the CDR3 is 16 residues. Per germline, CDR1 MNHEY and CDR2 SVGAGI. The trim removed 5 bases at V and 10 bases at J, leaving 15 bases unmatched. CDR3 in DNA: TGTGCCAGCAGTCGCCTCACTAGCGGGTGGGGGGTGGAGCAGTTCTTC. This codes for CASSRLTSGWGVEQFF.